What follows are 21 T cell receptor beta chains derived from one specimen sequenced in a study of identifying expanded T cells in peripheral blood. Assay used: immunoSEQ multiplex PCR; TCRdb lists only in-frame clones, some missing. The table shows under 70,000 clones, with around 87% occurring only once. Source material: blood. The receptors here all came from a person between 18 and 75 years old in good health.

The chain joins TRBV27 to TRBJ1-1; D ambiguous. This CDR3 spans 11 amino acids. V was trimmed by 3 bases and J by 6 bases, leaving 5 bases between them. Germline loops: CDR1 MNHEY, CDR2 SMNVEV (reference sequence). This chain's CDR3 is CASSLGAEAFF. The CDR3 DNA is TGTGCCAGCAGTTTGGGCGCTGAAGCTTTCTTT.

V gene TRBV28 combines with J gene TRBJ1-4; TRBD1 matches 7 bases. After removal of 4 bases from V and 5 bases from J, the junction contained 4 bases not matched to a gene. This CDR3 comprises 14 residues. Per the germline V gene, CDR1 is MDHEN and CDR2 is SYDVKM. CDR3 in DNA: TGTGCCAGCAGTTCGACAGGGCGGAATGAAAAACTGTTTTTT. Amino acid sequence: CASSSTGRNEKLFF.

This clone was detected once. V and J are TRBV28 and TRBJ1-6; D may be TRBD1 (6 bases). Germline V gene sequence: CDR1 MDHEN, CDR2 SYDVKM. The length of the CDR3 is 15 residues. Trimming pared 4 bases from V and 8 bases from J, leaving 15 bases between. The CDR3 coding sequence is TGTGCCAGCAGTTACGATGGGGGGCGGGATTCACCCCTCCACTTT. Translating gives CASSYDGGRDSPLHF.

The V gene is TRBV19, the J gene TRBJ2-7; TRBD1 aligns across 8 bases. The J segment lost 6 bases and the V segment lost 3 bases, leaving 10 bases of the junction unmatched. This CDR3 has 15 residues. The germline gives CDR1 LNHDA, CDR2 SQIVND (reference sequence). CDR3 sequence (DNA): TGTGCCAGTAGTATCCCTGGCAGGGGGCGATTCGAGCAGTACTTC. This gives the protein CASSIPGRGRFEQYF.

V is TRBV15 and J is TRBJ1-5; D is possibly TRBD1 (5 bases). The CDR3 length is 14 residues. Trimming removed 5 bases from V and 7 bases from J, with 15 bases in between. CDR1 and CDR2 from the germline V gene are LNHNV and YYDKDF (reference sequence). In DNA form, the CDR3 reads TGTGCCACCAGCGGAATAGGGGAGACCCAGCCCCAGCATTTT. Protein sequence: CATSGIGETQPQHF.

V gene TRBV30 combines with J gene TRBJ1-2; 7 bases match TRBD1. The CDR3 loop spans 13 amino acids. Germline assignment: CDR1 GTSNPN and CDR2 SVGIG (reference sequence). J gave up 6 bases and V 6 bases, and 10 bases lay outside the gene matches. The CDR3 sequence: CACPTGGGDGYTF. In nucleotides, the CDR3 is TGTGCCTGTCCCACCGGAGGGGGCGATGGCTACACCTTC.

The chain combines TRBV27 with TRBJ2-7, with 7 bases matching TRBD1. Germline loops: CDR1 MNHEY, CDR2 SMNVEV (reference sequence). CDR3 length: 17 amino acids. The ends lost 5 bases at V and 4 bases at J; junction bases unmatched: 17. DNA for the CDR3: TGTGCCAGCAGTCCGAGCTCTTTGACAGGGACCCCTTACGAGCAGTACTTC. This sequence encodes CASSPSSLTGTPYEQYF.

The CDR3 nucleotides read TGTGCCAGCAGTCTCGGGACTAGCGTTTCTGAGCAGTTCTTC. This encodes CASSLGTSVSEQFF. The J gene is TRBJ2-1, the V gene TRBV27, with TRBD2 identical over 10 bases. The junction had 7 bases not matched to a gene; V was cut back by 5 bases and J by 9 bases. This CDR3 has 14 amino acids. CDR1 MNHEY and CDR2 SMNVEV come from the germline V gene (reference sequence).

V is TRBV28 and J is TRBJ2-1; D may be TRBD1 (7 bases). The CDR3 loop spans 15 amino acids. The ends were cut back, 8 bases at V and 4 bases at J, with 18 bases in the middle. Germline V gene sequence: CDR1 MDHEN, CDR2 SYDVKM. Here the CDR3 DNA reads TGTGCCAGCGGGGCCGACAGGGAGGTTTACAATGAGCAGTTCTTC. Its translation: CASGADREVYNEQFF.

The rearrangement links TRBV18 to TRBJ1-1, with D possibly being TRBD1 (5 bases). The V end was cut by 3 bases, the J end by 1 base, with 6 bases between. The CDR3 consists of 13 residues. In germline, CDR1 is KGHSH, CDR2 LQKENI. CDR3 loop: CASSPGGNTEAFF. CDR3 nucleotide sequence: TGTGCCAGCTCACCGGGGGGGAACACTGAAGCTTTCTTT.

This chain links TRBV7-9 with TRBJ1-1, with D hard to call. CDR1 SEHNR and CDR2 FQNEAQ come from the germline V gene (reference sequence). The length of the CDR3 is 13 residues. The V end was cut by 2 bases, the J end by 4 bases, with 8 bases between. The CDR3 sequence is CASSLKGPTEAFF. The CDR3 DNA reads TGTGCCAGCAGCTTAAAGGGTCCCACTGAAGCTTTCTTT.

V usage is TRBV28 and J usage is TRBJ2-1; possible D gene TRBD2, 6 bases. Germline CDR1 and CDR2: MDHEN and SYDVKM. V lost 6 bases and J lost 7, with 22 bases in between. The CDR3 extends over 16 amino acids. The CDR3 DNA reads as TGTGCCAGCAGCTGGGCCCCTAACGGGGGTGAAAATGAGCAGTTCTTC. This encodes CASSWAPNGGENEQFF.

The chain combines TRBV2 with TRBJ1-5, with D possibly being TRBD1 (6 bases). The CDR3 totals 15 residues. Germline V gives CDR1 SNHLY, CDR2 FYNNEI. Trimming removed 5 bases at V and 1 base at J, with 12 bases between. CDR3 sequence (DNA): TGTGCCAGCAGTTTCGGGGGCGAGAGCAATCAGCCCCAGCATTTT. Translated: CASSFGGESNQPQHF.

The genes are TRBV5-8 and TRBJ2-7, with TRBD1 as a possible D gene (6 bases). This CDR3 spans 13 amino acids. V was clipped by 2 bases and J by 3 bases, with 9 bases between them. The germline V gene encodes CDR1 SGHTS and CDR2 YDEGEE. The CDR3 DNA follows: TGTGCCAGCAGCTTCGGGGACAACTACGAGCAGTACTTC. It yields the protein CASSFGDNYEQYF.

V usage is TRBV7-9 and J usage is TRBJ1-5; no definite D call. The CDR3 contains 12 residues. Germline values: CDR1 SEHNR, CDR2 FQNEAQ (reference sequence). V lost 5 bases and J 5 bases, leaving 7 bases between the germline ends. The CDR3 protein is CASSGVDQPQHF. CDR3 in DNA: TGTGCCAGCAGCGGGGTGGATCAGCCCCAGCATTTT.

The chain is built from TRBV30 and TRBJ2-7; TRBD2 matches 9 bases. Germline V gives CDR1 GTSNPN, CDR2 SVGIG (reference sequence). The CDR3 contains 14 residues. Unmatched junction bases numbered 6, after V lost 0 bases and J lost 6 bases. DNA for the CDR3: TGTGCCTGGAGTGTCCGGCTAGCGGGGATCGAGCAGTACTTC. Its protein product is CAWSVRLAGIEQYF.

This clone appeared once. This chain links TRBV7-2 with TRBJ2-1, with TRBD2 matching 8 bases. Germline lookup yields CDR1 SGHTA and CDR2 FQGNSA. V gave up 5 bases and J gave up 4 bases; unmatched junction bases: 7. The length of the CDR3 is 15 residues. The CDR3 sequence is CASSDAGTSYNEQFF. In DNA form, the CDR3 reads TGTGCCAGCAGCGACGCCGGGACTAGTTACAATGAGCAGTTCTTC.

The chain couples TRBV28 to TRBJ2-2, with TRBD2 identical over 10 bases. After removal of 7 bases from V and 0 bases from J, the junction contained 14 bases not matched to a gene. The CDR3 sequence is 19 residues long. CDR1 is MDHEN, CDR2 SYDVKM, per germline. This chain's CDR3 is CASTSGGLAGVSNTGELFF. The CDR3 bases are TGTGCCAGCACCTCCGGGGGTCTAGCGGGAGTATCGAACACCGGGGAGCTGTTTTTT.

The V and J genes are TRBV6-6 and TRBJ2-2; unclear D gene. V lost 0 bases and J 3 bases, leaving 8 bases between the germline ends. CDR3 length equals 15 residues. Germline loops: CDR1 MNHNY, CDR2 SVGAGI (reference sequence). The CDR3 is CASSYSPAHTGELFF. In DNA, the CDR3 is TGTGCCAGCAGTTACTCGCCAGCGCACACCGGGGAGCTGTTTTTT.

This chain connects TRBV2 to TRBJ2-1; weak D call: TRBD2 (7 bases). The length of the CDR3 is 13 residues. In germline, CDR1 is SNHLY, CDR2 FYNNEI. Trimming took off 8 bases at V and 2 bases at J, with 10 bases between the two ends. The chain's CDR3 is CASLGGPYNEQFF. The CDR3 DNA is TGTGCCAGCCTGGGGGGGCCCTACAATGAGCAGTTCTTC.

J is TRBJ2-7 and V is TRBV7-8; D perhaps matches TRBD2 (5 bases). Deletions cut 0 bases from V and 6 bases from J, with 12 bases between. Germline-derived CDR1 and CDR2 are SGHVS and FQNEAQ. The CDR3 loop spans 14 amino acids. CDR3 bases: TGTGCCAGCAGCTTAGCCGGGGTAGGGCTCGAGCAGTACTTC. Amino acid sequence: CASSLAGVGLEQYF.